These T cell receptor beta chains were read from a single sample in a study of cytomegalovirus exposure and HLA in healthy donors. This table comes from immunoSEQ multiplex PCR, and its TCRdb copy is limited to in-frame clones, with some not included. The sample totals about 60,000 clones. Sequenced material: PBMCs. All receptors derive from a boy younger than 18 in good health and CMV-seronegative. Each CDR3 is given with its conserved first and last residue. The D gene is left open where the match is weak.

d_call	v_call	j_call	cdr3_nt	cdr3_aa
TRBD1	TRBV27	TRBJ1-2	TGTGCCAGCAGCGTACAGGGGAACTATGGCTACACCTTC	CASSVQGNYGYTF
.	TRBV10-1	TRBJ1-2	TGCGCCAGCAGTGCGGGGGATTCCTCAAACTATGGCTACACCTTC	CASSAGDSSNYGYTF
.	TRBV5-1	TRBJ1-3	TGCGCCAGCAGCTTAAGCGATTCCGGGACACACCATTTT	CASSLSDSGTHHF
.	TRBV7-2	TRBJ2-7	TGTGCCAGCAGCCCCTATAGAGCGCGGAGCTACGAGCAGTACTTC	CASSPYRARSYEQYF
.	TRBV6-5	TRBJ1-1	TGTGCCACTTACTCAGGTCACAACACTGAAGCTTTCTTT	CATYSGHNTEAFF
.	TRBV7-9	TRBJ2-1	TGTGCCAGCGAGACGTCTGGGAGGACCTACAATGAGCAGTTCTTC	CASETSGRTYNEQFF
TRBD2	TRBV5-4	TRBJ2-5	TGTGCCAGCAGCTTGGGGGGACTAGCGGAAGAGACCCAGTACTTC	CASSLGGLAEETQYF
TRBD2	TRBV19	TRBJ2-5	TGTGCCAGTAGTATAAACGCGGGAGGTTGGGAGCAGTACTTC	CASSINAGGWEQYF
TRBD1	TRBV15	TRBJ2-1	TGTGCCACCAGCGCTGGGGACAGGGGGAGCTCCTACAATGAGCAGTTCTTC	CATSAGDRGSSYNEQFF
TRBD1	TRBV9	TRBJ1-1	TGTGCCAGCAGCCTTGGGACAGGGGGCGTCGCTTTCTTT	CASSLGTGGVAFF
TRBD1	TRBV28	TRBJ2-2	TGTGCCAGCCTAGGGGGCGGATACGGGGAGCTGTTTTTT	CASLGGGYGELFF
TRBD2	TRBV10-1	TRBJ2-1	TGCGCCAGCAGCAAAGCGGGGACTAGCGGCACCAATGAGCAGTTCTTC	CASSKAGTSGTNEQFF
TRBD2	TRBV5-1	TRBJ2-2	TGCGCCAGCAGCTTGATGGCGGGGGTGGGCACCGGGGAGCTGTTTTTT	CASSLMAGVGTGELFF
.	TRBV6-5	TRBJ2-1	TGTGCCAGCAGCCAAATTCGAGGGACCTACAATGAGCAGTTCTTC	CASSQIRGTYNEQFF
TRBD2	TRBV19	TRBJ2-7	TGTGCCAGTAGTTTGACTAGCGGGCCTTACGAGCAGTACTTC	CASSLTSGPYEQYF
TRBD1	TRBV5-1	TRBJ1-1	TGCGCCAGCACCGACAGGGATTGGAACACTGAAGCTTTCTTT	CASTDRDWNTEAFF
TRBD2	TRBV30	TRBJ2-1	TGTGCCTGGAGTCAACTTAACCGGGACTATTCTTCGCGCTACGATGAGCAGTTCTTC	CAWSQLNRDYSSRYDEQFF
.	TRBV11-3	TRBJ1-1	TGTGCCAGCAGCTTCGTTCAGGGCTCTGAAGCTTTCTTT	CASSFVQGSEAFF
.	TRBV19	TRBJ1-2	TGTGCCAGTTCCCAGGGCGACTATGGCTACACCTTC	CASSQGDYGYTF
TRBD1	TRBV10-1	TRBJ1-4	TGCGCCAGCAGCGGACAGGGGACAAGCGGGACTAATGAAAAACTGTTTTTT	CASSGQGTSGTNEKLFF
.	TRBV7-2	TRBJ1-5	TGTGCCAGCACCCTGACGGGGGGGAGCAATCAGCCCCAGCATTTT	CASTLTGGSNQPQHF
.	TRBV7-2	TRBJ1-4	TGTGCCAGCAGCTCCCTGCTGCGGGAAAAACTGTTTTTT	CASSSLLREKLFF
TRBD2	TRBV9	TRBJ2-7	TGTGCCAGCAGCGCAGGTGGACTAGCCTACGAGCAGTACTTC	CASSAGGLAYEQYF
.	TRBV5-4	TRBJ2-7	TGTGCCAGCAGCTTGCTTGACAGCTACGAGCAGTACTTC	CASSLLDSYEQYF
TRBD1	TRBV5-1	TRBJ1-2	TGCGCCAGCAGCTTGACGGGTTTCGACAGGGGGAACTATGGCTACACCTTC	CASSLTGFDRGNYGYTF
TRBD1	TRBV5-1	TRBJ1-3	TGCGCCAGCAGCTTGGTCTCTCAGGGGGCAGCGGGAAACACCATATATTTT	CASSLVSQGAAGNTIYF
.	TRBV9	TRBJ2-6	TGTGCCAGCAGCGCCTCCTCTGGGGCCAACGTCCTGACTTTC	CASSASSGANVLTF
.	TRBV2	TRBJ1-5	TGTGCCAGCAGGGGTGTCTGGGGACTAAATCAGCCCCAGCATTTT	CASRGVWGLNQPQHF
TRBD2	TRBV4-3	TRBJ2-1	TGCGCCAGCAGCCAGGGTGTAGCGGGAGGACGTGACAATGAGCAGTTCTTC	CASSQGVAGGRDNEQFF
.	TRBV6-5	TRBJ2-7	TGTGCCACTCAGGGTAGCTCCTACGAGCAGTACTTC	CATQGSSYEQYF
.	TRBV28	TRBJ1-1	TGTGCCAGCAGTTTACCCAGGAACACTGAAGCTTTCTTT	CASSLPRNTEAFF
.	TRBV9	TRBJ1-1	TGTGCCAGCAGCCCCCAGGGAAATACTGAAGCTTTCTTT	CASSPQGNTEAFF
.	TRBV5-4	TRBJ1-2	TGTGCCAGCAGCTTGTATCAAATCCCACAGGGCGATGGCTACACCTTC	CASSLYQIPQGDGYTF
.	TRBV30	TRBJ2-1	TGTGCCTGGAAGGGGAATGAGCAGTTCTTC	CAWKGNEQFF
TRBD2	TRBV5-1	TRBJ2-7	TGCGCCAGCAGCGTTCCACTAGCGGGGGGACCTGGAGACGAGCAGTACTTC	CASSVPLAGGPGDEQYF